Here is one T cell receptor (beta chain) with its context. The antigen remains undetermined. This record comes from a study of siplizumab effects on memory and regulatory T cells. The V and J ends lost 6 bases and 2 bases, in that order; junction bases with no gene match: 17. This CDR3 comprises 20 residues. CDR1 and CDR2 from the germline V gene are MNHEY and SMNVEV (reference sequence). Study outcomes and limitations: Naive T cell populations appeared to exhibit greater diversity than memory cells and appeared to be major alloresponse contributors. Assignment of a naive or memory phenotype failed for roughly 75-95% of the proliferating CD4+ or CD8+ clones. The authors did not confirm suppressive function in proliferating Tregs from siplizumab cultures. Controls had approximately 27% Treg-derived mappable alloreactive CD4+ clones on average, versus approximately 69% with siplizumab.

Clones were read by immunoSEQ multiplex PCR, and TCRdb kept only the in-frame ones, dropping some. The sample lists around 100,000 clones; roughly 90% were seen once. The TCR originated in a human donor in good health. The chain combines TRBV27 with TRBJ2-7; 15 positions agree with TRBD2. Sequencing input: CD4+ T cells sorted from blood. CDR3 nucleotides: TGTGCCAGCAGCGATCGAGTAGCTGGACTAGCGGGAGGGAGGACCTACGAGCAGTACTTC. Its translation is CASSDRVAGLAGGRTYEQYF.